Presented here are 2 T cell receptor beta chains from one specimen sequenced in a study of CD8+ T cells in alopecia areata. In each case, RNA was isolated and then reverse transcribed into cDNA as the sequencing template. The method was immunoSEQ multiplex PCR; TCRdb's version includes in-frame clones alone and lacks a portion of them. Here the sample spans 150,000 to 200,000 clones, less than 70% being singletons. Treatment of the sample: oral pan-JAK inhibitor, 5-10 mg twice daily. Source: CD8+ T cells sorted from blood, taken at week 24, from a patient treated with tofacitinib. The receptor source for this set is a human donor with alopecia areata.

The chain has TRBV13 and TRBJ2-5, with D perhaps TRBD1 (6 bases). Between the trimmed V and J ends, which lost 5 bases and 4 bases, there was a span of 11 bases. Germline CDR1 PRHDT, CDR2 FYEKMQ (reference sequence). This CDR3 contains 13 residues. The CDR3 nucleotides are TGTGCCAGCAGCCCGAGAGGGGGAGAGACCCAGTACTTC. Encoded protein: CASSPRGGETQYF.

The genes are TRBV5-4 and TRBJ2-2, with no clear D. The V gene's germline CDR1 is SGHNT and CDR2 YYREEE (reference sequence). The CDR3 covers 11 residues. Trimming left V 4 bases short and J 5 bases short, with 3 bases between. The CDR3 protein is CASSETGELFF. CDR3 DNA: TGTGCCAGCAGCGAAACCGGGGAGCTGTTTTTT.